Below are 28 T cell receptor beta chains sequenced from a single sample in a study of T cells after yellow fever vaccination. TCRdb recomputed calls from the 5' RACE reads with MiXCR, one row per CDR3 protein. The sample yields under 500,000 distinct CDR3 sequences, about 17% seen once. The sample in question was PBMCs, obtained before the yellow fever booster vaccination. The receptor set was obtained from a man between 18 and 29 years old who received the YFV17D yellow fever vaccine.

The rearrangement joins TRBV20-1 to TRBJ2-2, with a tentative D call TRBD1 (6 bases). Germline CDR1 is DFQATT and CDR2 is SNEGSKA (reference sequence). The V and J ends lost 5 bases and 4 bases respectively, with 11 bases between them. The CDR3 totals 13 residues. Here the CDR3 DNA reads TGCAGTGCTTCAGGGGCCGTCACCGGGGAGCTGTTTTTT. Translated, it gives CSASGAVTGELFF.

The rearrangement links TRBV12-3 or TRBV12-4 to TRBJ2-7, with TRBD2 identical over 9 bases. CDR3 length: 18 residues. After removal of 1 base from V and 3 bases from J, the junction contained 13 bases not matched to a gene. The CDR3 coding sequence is TGTGCCAGCAGTTTAGAAGGGATAGCGGGGGCGACCTTCTACGAGCAGTACTTC. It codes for CASSLEGIAGATFYEQYF.

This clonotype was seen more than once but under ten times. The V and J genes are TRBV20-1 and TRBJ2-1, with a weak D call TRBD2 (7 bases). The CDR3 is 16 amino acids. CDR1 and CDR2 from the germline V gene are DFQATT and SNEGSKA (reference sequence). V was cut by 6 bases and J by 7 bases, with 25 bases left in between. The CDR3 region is CSAPFPGGGQWNEQFF. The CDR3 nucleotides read TGCAGTGCCCCTTTCCCGGGGGGCGGTCAATGGAATGAGCAGTTCTTC.

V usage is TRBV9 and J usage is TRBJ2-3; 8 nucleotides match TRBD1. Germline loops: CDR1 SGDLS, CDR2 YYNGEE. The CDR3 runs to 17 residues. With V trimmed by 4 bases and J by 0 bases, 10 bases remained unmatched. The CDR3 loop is CASSYRQGTTSTDTQYF. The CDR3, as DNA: TGTGCCAGCAGCTACAGACAGGGGACGACTAGCACAGATACGCAGTATTTT.

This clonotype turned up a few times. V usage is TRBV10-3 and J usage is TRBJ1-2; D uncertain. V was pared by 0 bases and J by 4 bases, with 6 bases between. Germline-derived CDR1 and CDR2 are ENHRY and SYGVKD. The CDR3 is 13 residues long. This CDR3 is CAISESQFYGYTF. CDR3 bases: TGTGCCATCAGTGAGTCACAGTTCTATGGCTACACCTTC.

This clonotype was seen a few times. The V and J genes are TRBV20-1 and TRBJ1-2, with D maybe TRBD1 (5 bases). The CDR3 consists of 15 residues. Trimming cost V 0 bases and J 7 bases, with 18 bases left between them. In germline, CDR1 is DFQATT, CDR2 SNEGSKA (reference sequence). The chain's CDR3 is CSARDKDRGLAGYTF. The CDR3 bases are TGCAGTGCTAGAGACAAGGACCGGGGCCTGGCTGGCTACACCTTC.

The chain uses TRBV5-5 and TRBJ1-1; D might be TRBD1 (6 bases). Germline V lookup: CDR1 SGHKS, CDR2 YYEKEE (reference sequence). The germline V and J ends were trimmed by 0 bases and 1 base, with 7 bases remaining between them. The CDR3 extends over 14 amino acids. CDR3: CASSLGDTNTEAFF. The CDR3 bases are TGTGCCAGCAGCTTGGGGGACACGAACACTGAAGCTTTCTTT.

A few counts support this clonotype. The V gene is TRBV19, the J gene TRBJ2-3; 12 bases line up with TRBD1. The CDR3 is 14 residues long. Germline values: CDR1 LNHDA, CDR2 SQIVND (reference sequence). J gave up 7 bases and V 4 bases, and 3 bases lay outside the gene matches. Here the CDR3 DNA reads TGTGCCAGTAGTAGGGGACAGGGGGCGAATACGCAGTATTTT. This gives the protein CASSRGQGANTQYF.

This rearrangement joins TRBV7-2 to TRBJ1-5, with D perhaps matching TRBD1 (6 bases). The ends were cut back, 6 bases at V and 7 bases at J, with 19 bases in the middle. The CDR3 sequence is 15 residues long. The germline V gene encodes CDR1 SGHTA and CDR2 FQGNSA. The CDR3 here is CASRAGAMWSQPQHF. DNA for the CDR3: TGTGCCAGCAGGGCAGGGGCGATGTGGTCACAGCCCCAGCATTTT.

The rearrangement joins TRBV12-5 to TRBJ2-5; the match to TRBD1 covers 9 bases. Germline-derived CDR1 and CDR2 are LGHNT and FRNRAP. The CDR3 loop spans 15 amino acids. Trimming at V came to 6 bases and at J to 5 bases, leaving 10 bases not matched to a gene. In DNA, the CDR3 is TGTGCTAGTGGCCAGGGACAGGGTATGCTGGAGACCCAGTACTTC. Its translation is CASGQGQGMLETQYF.

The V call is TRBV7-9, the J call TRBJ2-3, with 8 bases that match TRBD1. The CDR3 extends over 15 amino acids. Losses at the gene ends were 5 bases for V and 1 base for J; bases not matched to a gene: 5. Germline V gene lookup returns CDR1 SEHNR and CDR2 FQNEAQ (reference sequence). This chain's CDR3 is CASSRDRSGTDTQYF. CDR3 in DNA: TGTGCCAGCAGCAGGGACAGGTCGGGCACAGATACGCAGTATTTT.

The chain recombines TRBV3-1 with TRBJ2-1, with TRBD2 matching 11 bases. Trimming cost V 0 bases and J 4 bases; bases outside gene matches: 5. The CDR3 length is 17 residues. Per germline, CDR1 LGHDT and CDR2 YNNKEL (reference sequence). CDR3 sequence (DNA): TGTGCCAGCAGCCAAGATAGTTGGACTAGCGGGTACAATGAGCAGTTCTTC. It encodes CASSQDSWTSGYNEQFF.

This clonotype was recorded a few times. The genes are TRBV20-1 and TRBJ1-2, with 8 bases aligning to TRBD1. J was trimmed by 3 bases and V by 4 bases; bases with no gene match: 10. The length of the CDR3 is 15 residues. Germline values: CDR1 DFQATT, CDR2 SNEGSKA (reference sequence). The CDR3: CSATGQVTWDYGYTF. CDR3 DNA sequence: TGCAGTGCTACGGGACAGGTCACGTGGGACTATGGCTACACCTTC.

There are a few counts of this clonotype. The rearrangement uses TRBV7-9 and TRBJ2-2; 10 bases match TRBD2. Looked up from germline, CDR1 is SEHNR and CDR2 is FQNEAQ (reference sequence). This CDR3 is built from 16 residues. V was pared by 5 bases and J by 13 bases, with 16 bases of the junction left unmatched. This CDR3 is CASSPRGLASPRGLFF. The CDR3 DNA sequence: TGTGCCAGCAGCCCAAGGGGACTAGCGTCTCCCAGGGGGCTGTTTTTT.

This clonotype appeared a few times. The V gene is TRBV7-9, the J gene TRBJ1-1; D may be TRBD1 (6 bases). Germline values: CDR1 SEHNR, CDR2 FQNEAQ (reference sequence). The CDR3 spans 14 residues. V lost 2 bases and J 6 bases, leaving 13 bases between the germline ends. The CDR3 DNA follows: TGTGCCAGCAGCTTACAGGGGCTCAGGGCTGAAGCTTTCTTT. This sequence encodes CASSLQGLRAEAFF.

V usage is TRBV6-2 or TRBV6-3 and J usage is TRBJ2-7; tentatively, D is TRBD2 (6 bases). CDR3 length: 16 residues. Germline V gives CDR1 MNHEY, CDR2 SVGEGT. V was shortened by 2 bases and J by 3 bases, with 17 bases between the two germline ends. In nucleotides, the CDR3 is TGTGCCAGCAGTTACACCTCGGGTAGCGGTAACTACGAGCAGTACGTC. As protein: CASSYTSGSGNYEQYV.

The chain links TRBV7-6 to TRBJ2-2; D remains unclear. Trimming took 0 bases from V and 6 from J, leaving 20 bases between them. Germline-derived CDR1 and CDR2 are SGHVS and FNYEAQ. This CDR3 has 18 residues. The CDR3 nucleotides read TGTGCCAGCAGCTTAGCGCGAGGAAGACAACTATCCCCCGGGGAGCTGTTTTTT. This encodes CASSLARGRQLSPGELFF.

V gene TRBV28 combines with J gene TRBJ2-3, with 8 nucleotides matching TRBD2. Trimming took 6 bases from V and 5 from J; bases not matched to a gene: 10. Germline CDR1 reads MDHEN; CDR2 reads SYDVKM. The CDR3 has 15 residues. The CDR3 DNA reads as TGTGCCAGCAGATTTCCGGGGGGGAAGGGAGATACGCAGTATTTT. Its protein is CASRFPGGKGDTQYF. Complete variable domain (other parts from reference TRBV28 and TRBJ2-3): DVKVTQSSRYLVKRTGEKVFLECVQDMDHENMFWYRQDPGLGLRLIYFSYDVKMKEKGDIPEGYSVSREKKERFSLILESASTNQTSMYLCASRFPGGKGDTQYFGPGTRLTVL.

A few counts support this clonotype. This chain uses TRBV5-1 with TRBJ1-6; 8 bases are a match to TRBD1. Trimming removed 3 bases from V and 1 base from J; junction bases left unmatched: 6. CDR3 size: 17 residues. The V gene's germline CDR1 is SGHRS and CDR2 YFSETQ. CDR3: CASSSGQGGSYNSPLHF. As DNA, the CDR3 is TGCGCCAGCAGCTCAGGACAGGGAGGGTCCTATAATTCACCCCTCCACTTT.

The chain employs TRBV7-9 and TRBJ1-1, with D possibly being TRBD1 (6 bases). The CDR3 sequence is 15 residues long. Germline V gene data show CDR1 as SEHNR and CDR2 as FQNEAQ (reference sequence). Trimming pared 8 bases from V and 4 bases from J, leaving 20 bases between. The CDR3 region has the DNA TGTGCCAGCGGGGACCTCGCGGGGGCGTCCACTGAAGCTTTCTTT. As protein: CASGDLAGASTEAFF.

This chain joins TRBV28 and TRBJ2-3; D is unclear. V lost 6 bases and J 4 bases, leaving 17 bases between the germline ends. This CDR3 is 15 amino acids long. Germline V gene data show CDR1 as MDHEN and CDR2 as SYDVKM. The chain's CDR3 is CASSPLVANPDTQYF. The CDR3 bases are TGTGCCAGCAGCCCATTGGTTGCTAATCCAGATACGCAGTATTTT.

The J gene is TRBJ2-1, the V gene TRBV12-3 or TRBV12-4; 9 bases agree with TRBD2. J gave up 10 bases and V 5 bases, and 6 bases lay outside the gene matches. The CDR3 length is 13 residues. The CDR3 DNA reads TGTGCCAGCAGTCTTCCCGGACTAGCGGAGCAGTTCTTC. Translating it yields CASSLPGLAEQFF.

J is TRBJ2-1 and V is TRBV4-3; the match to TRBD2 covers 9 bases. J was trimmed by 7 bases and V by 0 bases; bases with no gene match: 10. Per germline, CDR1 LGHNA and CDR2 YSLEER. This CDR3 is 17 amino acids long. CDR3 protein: CASSQDRARGGWNEQFF. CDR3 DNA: TGCGCCAGCAGCCAAGATAGGGCGCGGGGGGGTTGGAATGAGCAGTTCTTC.

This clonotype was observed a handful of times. CDR3 coding DNA: TGTGCCAGCAGTTCGGGACGGGGGACCTACGAGCAGTACGTC. Its translation: CASSSGRGTYEQYV. V gene TRBV6-2 or TRBV6-3 combines with J gene TRBJ2-7; D is perhaps TRBD2 (6 bases). Deletions cut 4 bases from V and 2 bases from J, with 12 bases between. CDR1 and CDR2 from the germline V gene are MNHEY and SVGEGT. The CDR3 is made up of 14 amino acids.

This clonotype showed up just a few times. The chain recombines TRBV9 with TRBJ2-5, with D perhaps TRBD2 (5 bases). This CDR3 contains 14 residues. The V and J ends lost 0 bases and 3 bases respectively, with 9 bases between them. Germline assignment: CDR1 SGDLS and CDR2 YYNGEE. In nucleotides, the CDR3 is TGTGCCAGCAGCGTAGGATCCGGGAAAGAGACCCAGTACTTC. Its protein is CASSVGSGKETQYF.

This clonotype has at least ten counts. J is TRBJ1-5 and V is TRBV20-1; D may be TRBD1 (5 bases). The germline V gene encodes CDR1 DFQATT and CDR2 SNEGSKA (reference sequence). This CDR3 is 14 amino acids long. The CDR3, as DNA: TGCAGCGCCGGTGGCAGGGCGGGGTATCAGCCCCAGCATTTT. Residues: CSAGGRAGYQPQHF.

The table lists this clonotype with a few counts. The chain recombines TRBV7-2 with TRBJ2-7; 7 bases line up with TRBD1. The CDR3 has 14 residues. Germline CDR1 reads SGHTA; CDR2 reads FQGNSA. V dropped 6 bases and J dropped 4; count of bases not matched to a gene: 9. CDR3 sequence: CASRLGQQSYEQYF. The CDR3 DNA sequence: TGTGCCAGCAGGTTGGGACAGCAATCTTACGAGCAGTACTTC.

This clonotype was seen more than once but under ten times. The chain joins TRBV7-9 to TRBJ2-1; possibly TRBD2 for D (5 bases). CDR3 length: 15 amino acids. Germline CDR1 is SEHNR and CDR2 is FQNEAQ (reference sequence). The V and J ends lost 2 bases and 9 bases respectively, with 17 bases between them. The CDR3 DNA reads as TGTGCCAGCAGCTTATATAGCGAGGGCTTAACTGAGCAGTTCTTC. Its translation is CASSLYSEGLTEQFF.